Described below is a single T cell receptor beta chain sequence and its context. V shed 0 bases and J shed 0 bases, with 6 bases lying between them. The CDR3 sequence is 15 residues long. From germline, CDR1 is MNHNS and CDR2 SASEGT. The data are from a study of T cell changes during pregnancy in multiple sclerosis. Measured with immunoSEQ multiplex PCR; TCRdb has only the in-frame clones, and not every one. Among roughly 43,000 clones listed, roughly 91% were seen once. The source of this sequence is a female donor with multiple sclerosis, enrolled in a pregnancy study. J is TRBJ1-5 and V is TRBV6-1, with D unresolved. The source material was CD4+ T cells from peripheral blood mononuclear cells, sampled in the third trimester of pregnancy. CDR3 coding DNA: TGTGCCAGCAGTGAAGCTCGGGGTAGCAATCAGCCCCAGCATTTT. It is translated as CASSEARGSNQPQHF.